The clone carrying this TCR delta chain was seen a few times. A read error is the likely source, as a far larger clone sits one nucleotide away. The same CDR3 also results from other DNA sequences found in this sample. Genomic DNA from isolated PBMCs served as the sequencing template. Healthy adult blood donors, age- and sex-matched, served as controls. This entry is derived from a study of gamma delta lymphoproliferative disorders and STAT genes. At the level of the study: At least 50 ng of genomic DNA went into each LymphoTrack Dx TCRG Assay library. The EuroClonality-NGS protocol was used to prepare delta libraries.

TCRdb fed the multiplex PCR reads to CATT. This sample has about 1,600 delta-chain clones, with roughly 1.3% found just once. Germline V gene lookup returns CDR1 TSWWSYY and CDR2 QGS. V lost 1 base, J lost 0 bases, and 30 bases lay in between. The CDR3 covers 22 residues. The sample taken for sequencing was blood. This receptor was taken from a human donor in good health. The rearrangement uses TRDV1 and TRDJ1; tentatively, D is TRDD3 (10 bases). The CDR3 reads CALGERAFLRRYWGIYTDKLIF. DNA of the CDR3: TGTGCTCTTGGGGAACGCGCCTTCCTACGCCGCTACTGGGGGATTTACACCGATAAACTCATCTTT.